These T cell receptor beta chains were read from a single sample in a study of T cells expressing NK-cell markers. From its re-call of the 5' RACE reads, TCRdb lists each CDR3 protein once, without DNA. This table lists 300,000 or so distinct CDR3 sequences. What was sequenced was blood T cells: a sorted CD56 or NKG2C T cell subset, CD4+ or CD8+ T cells, or bulk PBMC T cells (not recorded which). All receptors derive from a woman between 18 and 75 years old in good health. Both conserved end residues are part of each CDR3. The order of the fields is V gene, J gene, CDR3 protein.

>TRBV7-2|TRBJ2-6
CASSLAPSTPGANVLTF
>TRBV7-2|TRBJ1-2
CASTGGGSPGLHYGYTF
>TRBV5-1|TRBJ2-1
CASSLGLSSYNEQFF
>TRBV5-1|TRBJ2-4
CASSLGLAVNIQYF
>TRBV7-2|TRBJ1-5
CASTMGRGQPQHF
>TRBV14|TRBJ2-4
CASSQVGKFLAKNIQYF
>TRBV18|TRBJ2-1
CASSPGDYNEQFF
>TRBV7-9|TRBJ1-4
CASSLARLSTGDEKLFF
>TRBV15|TRBJ2-3
CATSRPEAGLFTDTQYF
>TRBV3-1|TRBJ2-1
CASSHDEIWPEQFF
>TRBV19|TRBJ1-5
CASSIGVGQPQHF
>TRBV6-1|TRBJ1-1
CASREYRGTEAFF
>TRBV12-3/TRBV12-4|TRBJ2-1
CASSFLNNEQFF
>TRBV12-3/TRBV12-4|TRBJ2-3
CASSSRGAGDTQYF